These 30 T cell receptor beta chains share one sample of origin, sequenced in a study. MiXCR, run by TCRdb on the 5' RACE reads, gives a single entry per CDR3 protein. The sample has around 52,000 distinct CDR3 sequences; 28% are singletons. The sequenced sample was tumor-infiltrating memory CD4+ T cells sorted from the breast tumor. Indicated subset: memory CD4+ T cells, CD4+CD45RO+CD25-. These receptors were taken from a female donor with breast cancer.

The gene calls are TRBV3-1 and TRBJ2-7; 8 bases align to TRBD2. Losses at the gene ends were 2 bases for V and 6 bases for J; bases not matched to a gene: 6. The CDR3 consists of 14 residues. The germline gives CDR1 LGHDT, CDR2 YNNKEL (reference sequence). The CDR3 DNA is TGTGCCAGCAGCCAACCGGGACTAGGCTCCGAGCAGTACTTC. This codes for CASSQPGLGSEQYF.

The CDR3 DNA follows: TGTGCCAGCAAAACGGGACACCAGAACACTGAAGCTTTCTTT. It encodes CASKTGHQNTEAFF. The rearrangement links TRBV7-2 to TRBJ1-1; a possible D gene is TRBD1 (6 bases). The V and J ends lost 7 bases and 1 base respectively, with 13 bases between them. This CDR3 has 14 amino acids. Germline V gene lookup returns CDR1 SGHTA and CDR2 FQGNSA.

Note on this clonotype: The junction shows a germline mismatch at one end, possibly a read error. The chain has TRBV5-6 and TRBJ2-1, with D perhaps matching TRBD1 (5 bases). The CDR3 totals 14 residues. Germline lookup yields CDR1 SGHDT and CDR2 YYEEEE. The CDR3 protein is CAGSFPAGHNEQFF. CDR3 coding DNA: TGTGCCGGCAGCTTCCCGGCAGGGCACAATGAGCAGTTCTTC.

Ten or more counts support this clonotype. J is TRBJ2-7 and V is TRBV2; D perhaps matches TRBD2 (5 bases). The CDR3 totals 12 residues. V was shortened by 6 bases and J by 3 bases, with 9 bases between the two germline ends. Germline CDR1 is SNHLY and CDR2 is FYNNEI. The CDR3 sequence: CASRMEDYEQYF. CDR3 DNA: TGTGCCAGCAGGATGGAGGACTACGAGCAGTACTTC.

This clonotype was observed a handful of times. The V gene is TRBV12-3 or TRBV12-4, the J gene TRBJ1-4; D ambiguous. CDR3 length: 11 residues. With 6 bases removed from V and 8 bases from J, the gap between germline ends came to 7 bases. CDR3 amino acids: CASRNREKLFF. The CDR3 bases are TGTGCCAGCAGGAATAGGGAAAAACTGTTTTTT.

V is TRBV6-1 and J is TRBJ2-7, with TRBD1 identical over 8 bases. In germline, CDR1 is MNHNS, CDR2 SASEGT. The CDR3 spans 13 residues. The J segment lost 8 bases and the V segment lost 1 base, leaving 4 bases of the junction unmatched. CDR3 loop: CASSEGTGQKQYF. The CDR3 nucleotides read TGTGCCAGCAGTGAAGGGACAGGGCAAAAGCAGTACTTC.

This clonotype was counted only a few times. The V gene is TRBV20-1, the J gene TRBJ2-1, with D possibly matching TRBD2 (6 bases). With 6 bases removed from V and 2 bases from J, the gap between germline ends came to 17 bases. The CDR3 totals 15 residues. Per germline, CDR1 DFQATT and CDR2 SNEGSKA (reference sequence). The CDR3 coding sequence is TGCAGTGCCCGGCGGCCCCAGCGGGCCTACAATGAGCAGTTCTTC. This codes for CSARRPQRAYNEQFF.

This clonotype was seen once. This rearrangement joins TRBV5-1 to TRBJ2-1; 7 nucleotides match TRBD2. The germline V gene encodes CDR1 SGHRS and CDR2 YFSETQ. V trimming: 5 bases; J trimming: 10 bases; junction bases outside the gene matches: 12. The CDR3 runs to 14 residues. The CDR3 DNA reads TGCGCCAGCAGGGGGGGAGGGAATGACGACGAGCAGTTCTTC. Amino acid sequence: CASRGGGNDDEQFF.

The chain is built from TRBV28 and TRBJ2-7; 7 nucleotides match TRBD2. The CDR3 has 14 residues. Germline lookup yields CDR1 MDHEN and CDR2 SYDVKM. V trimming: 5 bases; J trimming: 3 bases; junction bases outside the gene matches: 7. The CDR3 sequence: CASSPPGGYYEQYF. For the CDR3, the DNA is TGTGCCAGCAGTCCCCCCGGGGGGTACTACGAGCAGTACTTC.

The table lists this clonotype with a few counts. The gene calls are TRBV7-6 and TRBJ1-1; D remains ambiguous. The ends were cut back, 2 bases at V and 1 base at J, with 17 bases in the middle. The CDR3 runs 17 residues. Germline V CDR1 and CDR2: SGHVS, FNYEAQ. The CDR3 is CASSLFNPGWGNTEAFF. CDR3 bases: TGTGCCAGCAGCTTATTCAACCCAGGCTGGGGGAACACTGAAGCTTTCTTT.

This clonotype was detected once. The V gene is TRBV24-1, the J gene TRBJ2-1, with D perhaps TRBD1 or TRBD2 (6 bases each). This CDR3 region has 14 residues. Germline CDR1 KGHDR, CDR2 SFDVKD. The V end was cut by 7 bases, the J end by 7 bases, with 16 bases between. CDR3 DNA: TGTGCCACCAGCTCGGGGGCCCCATCGAATGAGCAGTTCTTC. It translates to CATSSGAPSNEQFF.

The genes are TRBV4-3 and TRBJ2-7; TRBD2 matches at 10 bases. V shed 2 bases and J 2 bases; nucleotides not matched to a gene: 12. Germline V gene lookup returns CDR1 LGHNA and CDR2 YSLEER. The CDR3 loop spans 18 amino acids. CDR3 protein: CASSQFSTVSGGTYEQYF. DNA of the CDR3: TGCGCCAGCAGCCAATTCAGCACGGTTAGCGGGGGGACCTACGAGCAGTACTTC.

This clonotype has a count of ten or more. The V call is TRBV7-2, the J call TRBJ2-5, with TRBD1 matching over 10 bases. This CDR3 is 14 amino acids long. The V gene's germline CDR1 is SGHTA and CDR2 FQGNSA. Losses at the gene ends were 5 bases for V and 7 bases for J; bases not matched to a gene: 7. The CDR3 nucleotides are TGTGCCAGCAGCCGTGGACAGGGGGGTGGGACCCAGTACTTC. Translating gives CASSRGQGGGTQYF.

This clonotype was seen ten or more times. CDR3: CASSRSPGAGELFF. The CDR3 nucleotides are TGTGCCAGCAGCCGATCCCCGGGGGCCGGGGAGCTGTTTTTT. The chain uses TRBV7-2 and TRBJ2-2, with D possibly TRBD2 on 6 matching bases. Looked up from germline, CDR1 is SGHTA and CDR2 is FQGNSA. V dropped 5 bases and J dropped 6 bases, with 13 bases sitting between them. The CDR3 spans 14 residues.

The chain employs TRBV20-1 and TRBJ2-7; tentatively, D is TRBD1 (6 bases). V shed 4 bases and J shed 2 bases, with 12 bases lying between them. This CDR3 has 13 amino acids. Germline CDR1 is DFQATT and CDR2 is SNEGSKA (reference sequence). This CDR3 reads CSAIQRTAYEQYF. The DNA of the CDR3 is TGCAGTGCTATACAACGGACAGCCTACGAGCAGTACTTC.

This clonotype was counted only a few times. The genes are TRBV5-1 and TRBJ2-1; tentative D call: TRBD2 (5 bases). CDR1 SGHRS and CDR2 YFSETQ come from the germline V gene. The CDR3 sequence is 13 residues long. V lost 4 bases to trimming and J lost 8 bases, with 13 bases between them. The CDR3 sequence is CASSAGQRHEQFF. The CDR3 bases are TGCGCCAGCAGCGCGGGCCAGCGCCATGAGCAGTTCTTC.

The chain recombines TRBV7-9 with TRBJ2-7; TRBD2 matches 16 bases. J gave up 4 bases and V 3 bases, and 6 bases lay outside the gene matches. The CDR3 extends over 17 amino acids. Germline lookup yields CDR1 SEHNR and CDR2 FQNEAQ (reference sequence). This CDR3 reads CASSLGTSGGARYEQYF. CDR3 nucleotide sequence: TGTGCCAGCAGCTTGGGGACTAGCGGGGGGGCCAGATACGAGCAGTACTTC.

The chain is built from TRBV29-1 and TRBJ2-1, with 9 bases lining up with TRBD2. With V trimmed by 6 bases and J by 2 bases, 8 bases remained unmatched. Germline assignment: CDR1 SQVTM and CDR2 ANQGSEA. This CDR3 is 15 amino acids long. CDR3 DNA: TGCAGCGTACCCTCGGGCGGGAGGGCCTACAATGAGCAGTTCTTC. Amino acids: CSVPSGGRAYNEQFF.

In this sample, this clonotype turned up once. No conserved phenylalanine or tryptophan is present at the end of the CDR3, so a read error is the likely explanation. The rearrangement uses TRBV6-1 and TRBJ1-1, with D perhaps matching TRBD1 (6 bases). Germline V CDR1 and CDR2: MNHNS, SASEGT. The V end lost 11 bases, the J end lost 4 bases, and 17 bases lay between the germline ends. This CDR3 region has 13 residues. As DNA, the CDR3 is TGTGCCGGCACGCTTACAGGGATCACTGAAGCTTTCTAT. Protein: CAGTLTGITEAFY.

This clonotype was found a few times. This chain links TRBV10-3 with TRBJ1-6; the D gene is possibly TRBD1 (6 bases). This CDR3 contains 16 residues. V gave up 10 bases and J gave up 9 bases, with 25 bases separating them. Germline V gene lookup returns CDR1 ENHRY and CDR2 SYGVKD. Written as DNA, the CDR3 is TGTGCCACGGGGACAAGGGCAGTGAGCGTTGCTTCACCCCTCCACTTT. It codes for CATGTRAVSVASPLHF.

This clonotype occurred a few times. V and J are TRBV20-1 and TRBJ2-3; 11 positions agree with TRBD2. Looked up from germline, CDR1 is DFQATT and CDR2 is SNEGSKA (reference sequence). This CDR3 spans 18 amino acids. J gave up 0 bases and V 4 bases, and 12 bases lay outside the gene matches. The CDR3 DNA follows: TGCAGTGCTAAAACGACTAGCGGGGCGGCCTTGAGCACAGATACGCAGTATTTT. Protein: CSAKTTSGAALSTDTQYF.

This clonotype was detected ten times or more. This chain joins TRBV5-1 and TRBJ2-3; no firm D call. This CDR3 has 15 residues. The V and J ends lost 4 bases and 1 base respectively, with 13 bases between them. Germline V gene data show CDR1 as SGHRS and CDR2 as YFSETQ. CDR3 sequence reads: CASSQVQGRTDTQYF. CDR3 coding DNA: TGCGCCAGCAGCCAAGTCCAAGGACGCACAGATACGCAGTATTTT. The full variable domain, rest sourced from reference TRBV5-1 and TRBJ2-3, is KAGVTQTPRYLIKTRGQQVTLSCSPISGHRSVSWYQQTPGQGLQFLFEYFSETQRNKGNFPGRFSGRQFSNSRSEMNVSTLELGDSALYLCASSQVQGRTDTQYFGPGTRLTVL.

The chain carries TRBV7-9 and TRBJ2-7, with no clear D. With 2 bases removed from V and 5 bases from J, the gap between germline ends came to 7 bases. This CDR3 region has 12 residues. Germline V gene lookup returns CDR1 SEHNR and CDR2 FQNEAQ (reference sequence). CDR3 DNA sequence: TGTGCCAGCAGCTTAAATCGGGACGAGCAGTACTTC. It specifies CASSLNRDEQYF.

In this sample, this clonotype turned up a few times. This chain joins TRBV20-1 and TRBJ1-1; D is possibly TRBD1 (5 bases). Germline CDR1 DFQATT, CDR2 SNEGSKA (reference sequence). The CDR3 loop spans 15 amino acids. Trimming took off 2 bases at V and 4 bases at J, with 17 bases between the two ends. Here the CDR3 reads CSARYWGREGTEAFF. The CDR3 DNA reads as TGCAGTGCTAGATATTGGGGCAGGGAAGGCACTGAAGCTTTCTTT.

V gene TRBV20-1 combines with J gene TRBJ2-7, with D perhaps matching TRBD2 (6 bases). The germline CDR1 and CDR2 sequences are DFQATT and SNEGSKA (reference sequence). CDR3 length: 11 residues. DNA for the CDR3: TGCGGGGCTACCGGGAGTCACGAGCAGTACTTC. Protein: CGATGSHEQYF.

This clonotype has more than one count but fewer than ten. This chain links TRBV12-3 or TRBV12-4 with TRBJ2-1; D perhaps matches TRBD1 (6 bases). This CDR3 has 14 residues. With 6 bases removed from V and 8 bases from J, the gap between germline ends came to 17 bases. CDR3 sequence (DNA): TGTGCCAGCAGGTCCGACAGGAGAATTGATGAGCAGTTCTTC. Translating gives CASRSDRRIDEQFF.

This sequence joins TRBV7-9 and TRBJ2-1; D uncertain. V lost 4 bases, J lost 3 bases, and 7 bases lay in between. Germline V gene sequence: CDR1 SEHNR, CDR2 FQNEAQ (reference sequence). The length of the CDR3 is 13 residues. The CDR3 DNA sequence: TGTGCCAGCAGCTCTCTTGACTACAATGAGCAGTTCTTC. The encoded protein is CASSSLDYNEQFF.

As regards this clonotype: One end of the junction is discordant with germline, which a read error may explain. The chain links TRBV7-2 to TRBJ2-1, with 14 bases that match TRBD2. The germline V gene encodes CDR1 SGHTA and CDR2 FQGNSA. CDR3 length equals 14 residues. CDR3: CVSSRGTSGSVVDF. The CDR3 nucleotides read TGTGTCAGCAGCCGGGGGACTAGCGGGAGCGTTGTGGACTTC.

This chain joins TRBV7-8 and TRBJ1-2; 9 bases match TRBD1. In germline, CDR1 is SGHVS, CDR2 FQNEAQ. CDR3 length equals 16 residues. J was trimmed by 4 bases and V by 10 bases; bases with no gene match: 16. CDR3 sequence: CATKVGTGNMFYGYTF. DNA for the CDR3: TGTGCCACCAAGGTTGGGACAGGGAATATGTTCTATGGCTACACCTTC.

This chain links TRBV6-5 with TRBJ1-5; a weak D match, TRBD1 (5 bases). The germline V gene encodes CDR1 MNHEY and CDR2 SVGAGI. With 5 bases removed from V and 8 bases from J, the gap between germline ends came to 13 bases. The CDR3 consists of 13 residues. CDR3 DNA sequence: TGTGCCAGCAGTGGGACGCCTAACAAGCCCCAGCATTTT. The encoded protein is CASSGTPNKPQHF.